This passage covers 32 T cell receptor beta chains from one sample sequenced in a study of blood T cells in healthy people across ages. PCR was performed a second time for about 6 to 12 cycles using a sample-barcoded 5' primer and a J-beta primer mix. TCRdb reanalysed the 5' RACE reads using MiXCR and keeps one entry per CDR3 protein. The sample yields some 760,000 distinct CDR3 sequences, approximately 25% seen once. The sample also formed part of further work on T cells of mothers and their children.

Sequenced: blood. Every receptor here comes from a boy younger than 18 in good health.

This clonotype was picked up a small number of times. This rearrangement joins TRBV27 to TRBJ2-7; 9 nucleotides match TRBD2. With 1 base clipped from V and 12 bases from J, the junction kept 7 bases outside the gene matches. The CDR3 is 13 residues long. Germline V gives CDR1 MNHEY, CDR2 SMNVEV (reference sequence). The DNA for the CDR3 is TGTGCCAGCAGTTTATTGCCTAGCGGGGATCGGTACTTC. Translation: CASSLLPSGDRYF.

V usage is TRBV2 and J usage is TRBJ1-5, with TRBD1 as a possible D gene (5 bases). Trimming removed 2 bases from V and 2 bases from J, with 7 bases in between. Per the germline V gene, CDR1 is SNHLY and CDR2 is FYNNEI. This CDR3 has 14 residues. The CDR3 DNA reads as TGTGCCAGCAGTGAAATGGGACGCAATCAGCCCCAGCATTTT. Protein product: CASSEMGRNQPQHF.

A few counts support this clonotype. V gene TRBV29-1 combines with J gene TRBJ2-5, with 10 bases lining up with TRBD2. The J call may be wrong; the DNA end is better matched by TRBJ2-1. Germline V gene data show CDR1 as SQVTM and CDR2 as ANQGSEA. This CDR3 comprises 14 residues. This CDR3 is CSVFGGLAADEQFF. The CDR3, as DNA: TGCAGCGTCTTCGGCGGACTAGCGGCCGATGAGCAGTTCTTC.

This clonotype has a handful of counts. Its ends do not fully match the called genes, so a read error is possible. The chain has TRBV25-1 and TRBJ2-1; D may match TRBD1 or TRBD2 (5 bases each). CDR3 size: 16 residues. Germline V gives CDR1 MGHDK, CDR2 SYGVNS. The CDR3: CAGSSFGTDPHNEQFF. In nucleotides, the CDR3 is TGTGCCGGCAGTTCTTTCGGGACGGACCCCCACAATGAGCAGTTCTTC.

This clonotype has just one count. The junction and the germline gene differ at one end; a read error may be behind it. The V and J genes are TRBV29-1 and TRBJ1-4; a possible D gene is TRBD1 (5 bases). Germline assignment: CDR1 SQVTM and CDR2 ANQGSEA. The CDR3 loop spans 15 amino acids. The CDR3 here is CSVSATGATNEKLLF. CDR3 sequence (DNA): TGCAGCGTCTCCGCTACAGGCGCAACTAATGAAAAACTGCTTTTT. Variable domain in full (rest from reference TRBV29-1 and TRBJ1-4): SAVISQKPSRDICQRGTSLTIQCQVDSQVTMMFWYRQQPGQSLTLIATANQGSEATYESGFVIDKFPISRPNLTFSTLTVSNMSPEDSSIYLCSVSATGATNEKLLFGSGTQLSVL.

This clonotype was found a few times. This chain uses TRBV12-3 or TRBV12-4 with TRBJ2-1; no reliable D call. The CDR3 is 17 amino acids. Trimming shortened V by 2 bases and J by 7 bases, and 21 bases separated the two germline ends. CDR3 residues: CASSLPNRAHIDNEQFF. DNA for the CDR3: TGTGCCAGCAGTTTACCTAACCGGGCCCACATAGATAATGAGCAGTTCTTC.

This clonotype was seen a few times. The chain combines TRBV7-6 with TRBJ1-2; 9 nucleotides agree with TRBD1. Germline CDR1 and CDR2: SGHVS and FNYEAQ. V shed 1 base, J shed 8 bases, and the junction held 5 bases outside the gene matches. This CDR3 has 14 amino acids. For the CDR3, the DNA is TGTGCCAGCAGCTTAGATGGGACAGGGCAGGGCTACACCTTC. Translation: CASSLDGTGQGYTF.

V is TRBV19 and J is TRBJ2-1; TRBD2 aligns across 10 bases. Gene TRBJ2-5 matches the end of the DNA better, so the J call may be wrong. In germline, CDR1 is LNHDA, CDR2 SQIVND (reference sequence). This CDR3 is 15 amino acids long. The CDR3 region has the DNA TGTGCCAGTAGTGCTATCGGACTAGCGGAAGAGACCCAGTACTTC. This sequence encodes CASSAIGLAEETQYF.

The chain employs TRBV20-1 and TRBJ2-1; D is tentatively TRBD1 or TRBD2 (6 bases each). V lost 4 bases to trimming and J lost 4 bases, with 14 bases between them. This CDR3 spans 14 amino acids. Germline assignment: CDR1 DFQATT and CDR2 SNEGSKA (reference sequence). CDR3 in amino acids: CSATTGAQYNEQFF. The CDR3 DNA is TGCAGTGCTACCACGGGGGCTCAATACAATGAGCAGTTCTTC.

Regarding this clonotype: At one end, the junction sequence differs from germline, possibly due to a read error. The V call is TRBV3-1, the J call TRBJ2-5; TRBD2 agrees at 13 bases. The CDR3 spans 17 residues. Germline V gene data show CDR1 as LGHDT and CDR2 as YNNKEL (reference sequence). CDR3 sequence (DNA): TGTGCCAGCGGCCAAGATAGACTAGCGGGGGGCCAAGAGACCCAGTACTTC. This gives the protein CASGQDRLAGGQETQYF.

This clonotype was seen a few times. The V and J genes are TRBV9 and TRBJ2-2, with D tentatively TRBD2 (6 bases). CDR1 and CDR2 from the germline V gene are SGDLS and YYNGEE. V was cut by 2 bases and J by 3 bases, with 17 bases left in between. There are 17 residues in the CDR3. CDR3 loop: CASSVGSAGRYTGELFF. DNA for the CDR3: TGTGCCAGCAGCGTCGGTTCGGCAGGGAGGTACACCGGGGAGCTGTTTTTT.

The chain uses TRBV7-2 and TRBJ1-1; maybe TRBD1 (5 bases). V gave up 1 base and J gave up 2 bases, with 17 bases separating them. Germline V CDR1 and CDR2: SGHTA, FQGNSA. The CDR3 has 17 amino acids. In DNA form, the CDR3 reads TGTGCCAGCAGCTTAGTGGGGGTGGGGGGGGGAAACACTGAAGCTTTCTTT. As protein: CASSLVGVGGGNTEAFF.

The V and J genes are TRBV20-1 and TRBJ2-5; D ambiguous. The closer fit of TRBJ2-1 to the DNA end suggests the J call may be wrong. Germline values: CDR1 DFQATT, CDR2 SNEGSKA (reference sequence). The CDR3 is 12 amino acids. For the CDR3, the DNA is TGCAGTGCATGGGTCTCCGTCAATGAGCAGTTCTTC. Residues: CSAWVSVNEQFF.

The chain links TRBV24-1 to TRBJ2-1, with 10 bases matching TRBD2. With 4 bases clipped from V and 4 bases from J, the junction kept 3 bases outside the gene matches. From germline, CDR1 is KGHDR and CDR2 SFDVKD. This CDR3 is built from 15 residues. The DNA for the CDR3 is TGTGCCACCAGTGACATTAGCGGGGGGTACAATGAGCAGTTCTTC. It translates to CATSDISGGYNEQFF.

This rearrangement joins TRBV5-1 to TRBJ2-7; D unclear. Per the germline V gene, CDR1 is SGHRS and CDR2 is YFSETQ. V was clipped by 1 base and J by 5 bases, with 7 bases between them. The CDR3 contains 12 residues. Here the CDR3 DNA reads TGCGCCAGCAGCTTGAGTAGGGACGAGCAGTACTTC. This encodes CASSLSRDEQYF.

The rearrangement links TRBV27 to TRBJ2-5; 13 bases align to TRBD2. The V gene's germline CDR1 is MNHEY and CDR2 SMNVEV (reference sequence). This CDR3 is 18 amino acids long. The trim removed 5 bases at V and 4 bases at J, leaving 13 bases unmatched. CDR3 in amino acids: CASSHRTSGSLFGETQYF. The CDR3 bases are TGTGCCAGCAGTCACCGGACTAGCGGGAGTCTATTTGGAGAGACCCAGTACTTC.

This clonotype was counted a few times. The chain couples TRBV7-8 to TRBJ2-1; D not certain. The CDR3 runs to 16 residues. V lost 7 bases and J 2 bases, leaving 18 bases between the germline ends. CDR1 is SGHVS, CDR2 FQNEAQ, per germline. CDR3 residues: CASTQSTDYAYNEQFF. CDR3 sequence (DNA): TGTGCCAGCACTCAGTCGACTGATTACGCCTACAATGAGCAGTTCTTC.

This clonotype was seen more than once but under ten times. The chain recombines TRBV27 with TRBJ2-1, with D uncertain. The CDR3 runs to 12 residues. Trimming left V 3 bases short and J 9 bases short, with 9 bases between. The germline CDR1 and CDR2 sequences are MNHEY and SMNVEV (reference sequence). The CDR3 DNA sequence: TGTGCCAGCAGTTTGGTAGTGGGTGAGCAGTTCTTC. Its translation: CASSLVVGEQFF.

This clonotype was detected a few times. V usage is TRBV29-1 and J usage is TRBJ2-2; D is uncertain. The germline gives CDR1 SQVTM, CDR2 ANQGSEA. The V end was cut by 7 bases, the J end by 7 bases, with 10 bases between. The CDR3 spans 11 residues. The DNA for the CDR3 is TGCAGCGCCATGGAGATCGGGGAGCTGTTTTTT. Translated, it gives CSAMEIGELFF.

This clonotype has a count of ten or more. DNA of the CDR3: TGTGCCAGCAGCTTCGATAATGAGCAGTTCTTC. Its translation is CASSFDNEQFF. This chain links TRBV7-8 with TRBJ2-1; D remains unclear. Germline values: CDR1 SGHVS, CDR2 FQNEAQ. V was shortened by 3 bases and J by 7 bases, with 4 bases between the two germline ends. The length of the CDR3 is 11 residues.

As DNA, the CDR3 is TGTGCCAGCAAGGGGGAATCGGACCATCAAGAGACCCAGTACTTC. The encoded protein is CASKGESDHQETQYF. This chain links TRBV3-1 with TRBJ2-5; a possible D gene is TRBD1 (6 bases). The CDR3 is 15 residues long. The V and J ends lost 7 bases and 2 bases respectively, with 17 bases between them. Germline loops: CDR1 LGHDT, CDR2 YNNKEL (reference sequence).

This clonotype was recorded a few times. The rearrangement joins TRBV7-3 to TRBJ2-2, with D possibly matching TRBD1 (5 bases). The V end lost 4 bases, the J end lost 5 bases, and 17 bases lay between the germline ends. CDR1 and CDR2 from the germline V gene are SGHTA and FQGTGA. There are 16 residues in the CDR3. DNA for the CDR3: TGTGCCAGCAGCTACGGCAGCAGGGTTAAGACCGGGGAGCTGTTTTTT. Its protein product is CASSYGSRVKTGELFF.

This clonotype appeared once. CDR3 in amino acids: CASSATGPSEAFF. As DNA, the CDR3 is TGTGCCAGCAGCGCAACAGGGCCTTCTGAAGCTTTCTTT. The chain employs TRBV7-2 and TRBJ1-1; D possibly corresponds to TRBD1 (6 bases). Germline CDR1 reads SGHTA; CDR2 reads FQGNSA. Trimming took off 5 bases at V and 6 bases at J, with 13 bases between the two ends. The CDR3 length is 13 residues.

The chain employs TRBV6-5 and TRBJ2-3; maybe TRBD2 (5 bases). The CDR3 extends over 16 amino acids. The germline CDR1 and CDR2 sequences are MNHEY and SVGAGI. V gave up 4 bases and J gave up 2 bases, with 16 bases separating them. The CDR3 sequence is CASSSPGGSATDTQYF. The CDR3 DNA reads TGTGCCAGCAGTTCCCCCGGAGGTAGCGCCACAGATACGCAGTATTTT.

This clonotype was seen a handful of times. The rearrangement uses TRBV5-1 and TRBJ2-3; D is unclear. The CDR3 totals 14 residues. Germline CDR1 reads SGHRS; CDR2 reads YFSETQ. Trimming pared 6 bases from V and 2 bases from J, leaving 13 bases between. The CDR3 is CASNPDNPTDTQYF. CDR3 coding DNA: TGCGCCAGCAACCCTGATAACCCCACAGATACGCAGTATTTT.

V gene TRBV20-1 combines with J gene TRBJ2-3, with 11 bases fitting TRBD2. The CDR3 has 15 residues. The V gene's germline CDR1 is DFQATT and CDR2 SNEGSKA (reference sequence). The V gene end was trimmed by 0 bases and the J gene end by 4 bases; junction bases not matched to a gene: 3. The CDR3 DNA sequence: TGCAGTGCTAGAGATCTTAGCGGGAGGGCAGATACGCAGTATTTT. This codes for CSARDLSGRADTQYF.

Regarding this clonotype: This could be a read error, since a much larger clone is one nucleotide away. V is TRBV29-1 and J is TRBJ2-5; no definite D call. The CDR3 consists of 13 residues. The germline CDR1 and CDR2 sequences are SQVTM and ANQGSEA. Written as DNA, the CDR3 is TGCAGCGTGATGACACCGAACCAAGGGACCCAGTACTTC. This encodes CSVMTPNQGTQYF.

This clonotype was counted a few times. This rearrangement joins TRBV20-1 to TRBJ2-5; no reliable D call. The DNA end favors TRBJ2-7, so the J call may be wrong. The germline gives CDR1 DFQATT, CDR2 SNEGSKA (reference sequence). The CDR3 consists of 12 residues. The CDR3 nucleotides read TGCAGTGCTAGAGGTGAAGGGTACGAGCAGTACTTC. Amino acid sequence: CSARGEGYEQYF.

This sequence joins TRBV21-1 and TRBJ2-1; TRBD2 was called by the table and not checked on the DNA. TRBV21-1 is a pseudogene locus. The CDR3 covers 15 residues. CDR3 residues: CASSTGGGSYNEQFF. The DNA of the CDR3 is TGTGCCAGCAGCACGGGTGGGGGGTCCTACAATGAGCAGTTCTTC.

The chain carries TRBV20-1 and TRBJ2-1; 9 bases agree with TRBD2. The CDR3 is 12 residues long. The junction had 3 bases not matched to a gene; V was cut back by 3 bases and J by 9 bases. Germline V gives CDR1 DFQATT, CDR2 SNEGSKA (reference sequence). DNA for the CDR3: TGCAGTGCTAGGGCGACTAGCGGTGAGCAGTTCTTC. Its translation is CSARATSGEQFF.

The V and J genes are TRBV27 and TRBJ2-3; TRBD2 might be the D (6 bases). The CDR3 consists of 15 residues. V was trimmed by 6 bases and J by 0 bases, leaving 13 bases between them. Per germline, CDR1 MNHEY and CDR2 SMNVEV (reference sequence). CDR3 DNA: TGTGCCAGCAGACCGGGAGAGGCCAGCACAGATACGCAGTATTTT. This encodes CASRPGEASTDTQYF.

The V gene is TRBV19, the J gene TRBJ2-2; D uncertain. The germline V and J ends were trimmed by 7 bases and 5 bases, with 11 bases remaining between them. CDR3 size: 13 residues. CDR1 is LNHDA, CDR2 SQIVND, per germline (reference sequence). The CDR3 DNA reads TGTGCCAGTATACGAGGCCGGACCGGGGAGCTGTTTTTT. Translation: CASIRGRTGELFF.